Listed below are T cell receptor beta chains from one sample, sequenced in a study of CD8+ T cells in alopecia areata. TCRdb's copy holds only in-frame clones and misses some; the assay was immunoSEQ multiplex PCR. The sample has 220,000 or so clones; 50% to 70% are singletons. Sequences were derived from CD4+ T cells sorted from blood, sampled at week 0. Source of these receptors: a human donor with alopecia areata. The CDR3 runs from the conserved cysteine through the conserved F or W. D genes are given only for firm matches. Clone size is stated in some rows and not others, as once, few, many or a class when expanded.

>TRBJ2-3|NA|NA|TRBV29-1
TGCAGCGTTGAAGATCCAGTCAACACGCAGTATTTT
CSVEDPVNTQYF
>TRBJ2-7|NA|NA|TRBV29-1
TGCAGCGTTGTTGACCGGGCCTACGAGCAGTACTTC
CSVVDRAYEQYF
>TRBJ2-6|NA|NA|TRBV7-7
TGTGCCAGCAGCCCCGGGACAACTGGGGCCAACGTCCTGACTTTC
CASSPGTTGANVLTF
>TRBJ2-1|NA|NA|TRBV29-1
TGCAGCGTTGAAGGGGGGGCGGACTCCTACAATGAGCAGTTCTTC
CSVEGGADSYNEQFF
>TRBJ2-4|NA|few|TRBV6-6
TGTGCCAGCAGTTACAGGACGAACATTCAGTACTTC
CASSYRTNIQYF
>TRBJ2-2|NA|NA|TRBV7-9
TGTGCCAGCAGCTTTAGCGGAGCGAACACCGGGGAGCTGTTTTTT
CASSFSGANTGELFF
>TRBJ2-3|NA|NA|TRBV5-6
TGTGCCAGCAGCTTGCCGAGAAGCACAGATACGCAGTATTTT
CASSLPRSTDTQYF
>TRBJ2-5|NA|NA|TRBV6-1
TGTGCCAGCAGTAGGGGACATCCAGAGACCCAGTACTTC
CASSRGHPETQYF
>TRBJ2-7|NA|NA|TRBV6-5
TGTGCCAGCAGTAGGGGACGATCCGCGGGCGAGCAGTACTTC
CASSRGRSAGEQYF
>TRBJ2-6|NA|few|TRBV30
TGTGCCTGGAGTGGTACAGTTGGGGCCAACGTCCTGACTTTC
CAWSGTVGANVLTF
>TRBJ1-2|NA|NA|TRBV30
TGTGCCTGGAGTCCCACAGGGCAAGGCTACACCTTC
CAWSPTGQGYTF
>TRBJ1-1|TRBD1|NA|TRBV6-1
TGTGCCAGCAGCTACCGACAGGGGATGGTTTTCTTT
CASSYRQGMVFF
>TRBJ1-2|NA|few|TRBV7-9
TGTGCCAGCTACGATGGGGGTTCCTATGGCTACACCTTC
CASYDGGSYGYTF
>TRBJ2-7|NA|NA|TRBV30
TGTGCCTGGAGTGAAATATGGGGGGACTACGAGCAGTACTTC
CAWSEIWGDYEQYF
>TRBJ1-4|NA|NA|TRBV5-1
TGCGCCAGCAGCTTGGGACATGCGGGCAGGCGGAGTGAAAAACTGTTTTTT
CASSLGHAGRRSEKLFF
>TRBJ2-2|NA|NA|TRBV11-2
TGTGCCAGCAGCTTAATGCGCGCCGGGGAGCTGTTTTTT
CASSLMRAGELFF
>TRBJ1-2|NA|NA|TRBV5-1
TGCGCCAGCAGCTTGGCGATGGGCAGGGAGAGTGGCTACACCTTC
CASSLAMGRESGYTF